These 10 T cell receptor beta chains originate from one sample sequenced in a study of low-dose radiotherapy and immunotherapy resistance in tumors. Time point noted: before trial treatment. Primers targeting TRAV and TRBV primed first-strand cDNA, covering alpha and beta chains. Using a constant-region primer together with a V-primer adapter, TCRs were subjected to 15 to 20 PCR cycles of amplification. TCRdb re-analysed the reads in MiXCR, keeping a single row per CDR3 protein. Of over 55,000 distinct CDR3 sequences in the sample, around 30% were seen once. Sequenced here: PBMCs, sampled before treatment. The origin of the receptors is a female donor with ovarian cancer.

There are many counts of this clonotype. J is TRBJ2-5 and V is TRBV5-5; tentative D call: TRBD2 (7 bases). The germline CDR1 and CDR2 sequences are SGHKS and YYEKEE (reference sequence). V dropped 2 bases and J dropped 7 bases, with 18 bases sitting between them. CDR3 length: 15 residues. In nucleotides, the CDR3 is TGTGCCAGCAGCTTAGGGACTGGGGGCGGGGGGACCCAGTACTTC. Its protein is CASSLGTGGGGTQYF. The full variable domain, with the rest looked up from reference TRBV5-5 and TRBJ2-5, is DAGVTQSPTHLIKTRGQQVTLRCSPISGHKSVSWYQQVLGQGPQFIFQYYEKEERGRGNFPDRFSARQFPNYSSELNVNALLLGDSALYLCASSLGTGGGGTQYFGPGTRLLVL.

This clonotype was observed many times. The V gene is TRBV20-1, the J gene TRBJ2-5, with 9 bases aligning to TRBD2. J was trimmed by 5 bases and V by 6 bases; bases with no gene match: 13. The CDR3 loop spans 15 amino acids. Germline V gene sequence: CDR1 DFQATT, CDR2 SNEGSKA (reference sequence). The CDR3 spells CSATDSSGMGETQYF. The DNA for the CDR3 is TGCAGTGCCACCGACTCTAGCGGGATGGGCGAGACCCAGTACTTC.

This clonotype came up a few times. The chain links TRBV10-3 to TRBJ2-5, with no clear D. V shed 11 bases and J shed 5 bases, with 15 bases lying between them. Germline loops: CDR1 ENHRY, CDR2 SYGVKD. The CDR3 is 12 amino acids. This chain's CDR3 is CAAAAEGETQYF. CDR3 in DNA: TGTGCCGCCGCCGCCGAAGGGGAGACCCAGTACTTC.

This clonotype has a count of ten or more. DNA for the CDR3: TGTGCCAGCAGTTTGGGACAGGGGTGGACCTGGCGCATAACTGAAGCTTTCTTT. Protein product: CASSLGQGWTWRITEAFF. The rearrangement uses TRBV12-3 or TRBV12-4 and TRBJ1-1; 10 bases match TRBD1. The J segment lost 5 bases and the V segment lost 3 bases, leaving 15 bases of the junction unmatched. The CDR3 loop spans 18 amino acids.

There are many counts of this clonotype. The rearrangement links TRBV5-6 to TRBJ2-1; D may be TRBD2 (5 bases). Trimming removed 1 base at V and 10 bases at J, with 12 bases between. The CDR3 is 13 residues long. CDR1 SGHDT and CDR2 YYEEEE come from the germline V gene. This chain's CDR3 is CASSLSASKEQFF. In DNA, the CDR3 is TGTGCCAGCAGCTTGTCCGCTAGCAAAGAGCAGTTCTTC.

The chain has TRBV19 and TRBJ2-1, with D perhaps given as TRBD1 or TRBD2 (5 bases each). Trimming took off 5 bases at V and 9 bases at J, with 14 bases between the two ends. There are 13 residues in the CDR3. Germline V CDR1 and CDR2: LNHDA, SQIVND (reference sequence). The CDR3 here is CASSDTPGGEQFF. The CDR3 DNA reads TGTGCCAGTAGTGACACGCCTGGGGGTGAGCAGTTCTTC.

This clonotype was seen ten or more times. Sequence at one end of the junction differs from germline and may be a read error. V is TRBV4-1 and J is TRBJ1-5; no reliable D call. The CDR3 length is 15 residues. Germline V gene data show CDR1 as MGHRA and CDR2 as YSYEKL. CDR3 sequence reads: CASSQGGYSNQPQHF. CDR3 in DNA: TGTGCCAGCAGCCAAGGTGGTTATAGCAATCAGCCCCAGCATTTT.

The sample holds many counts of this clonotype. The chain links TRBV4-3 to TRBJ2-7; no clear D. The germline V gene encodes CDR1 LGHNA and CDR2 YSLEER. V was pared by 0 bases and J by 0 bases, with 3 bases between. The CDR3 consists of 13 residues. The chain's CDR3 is CASSQESSYEQYF. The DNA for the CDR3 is TGCGCCAGCAGCCAAGAGAGCTCCTACGAGCAGTACTTC.

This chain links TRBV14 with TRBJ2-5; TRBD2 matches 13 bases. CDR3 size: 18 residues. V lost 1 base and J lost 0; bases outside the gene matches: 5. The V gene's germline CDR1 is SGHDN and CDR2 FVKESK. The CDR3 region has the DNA TGTGCCAGCAGCCAAGGAGCACTAGCGGGGGGGTACCAAGAGACCCAGTACTTC. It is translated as CASSQGALAGGYQETQYF.

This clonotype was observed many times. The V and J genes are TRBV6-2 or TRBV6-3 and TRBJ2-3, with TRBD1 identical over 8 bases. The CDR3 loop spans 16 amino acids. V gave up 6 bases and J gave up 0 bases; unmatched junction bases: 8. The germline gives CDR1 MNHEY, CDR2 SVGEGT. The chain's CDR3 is CASRYTGTGSTDTQYF. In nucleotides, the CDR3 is TGTGCCAGCAGGTATACCGGGACAGGCAGCACAGATACGCAGTATTTT.